The 21 T cell receptor beta chains presented below share a single source sample, sequenced in a study of T cell changes during pregnancy in multiple sclerosis. The repertoire was sequenced with immunoSEQ multiplex PCR; TCRdb's copy has only in-frame clones and lacks some. The table has some 70,000 clones, around nine tenths seen once. Material: CD4+ T cells from peripheral blood mononuclear cells, obtained in the third trimester of pregnancy. These receptors were obtained from a female donor in good health, enrolled as a control in a pregnancy study.

The rearrangement joins TRBV27 to TRBJ1-4, with D unclear. The CDR3 is made up of 16 amino acids. Germline loops: CDR1 MNHEY, CDR2 SMNVEV (reference sequence). V lost 0 bases and J lost 0, with 8 bases in between. Written as DNA, the CDR3 is TGTGCCAGCAGTTTATCGCGAGGGCCAACTAATGAAAAACTGTTTTTT. Its translation: CASSLSRGPTNEKLFF.

Of note for this clone: Other DNA sequences in this specimen translate into the identical CDR3. The chain combines TRBV18 with TRBJ1-1; 9 positions match TRBD1. In germline, CDR1 is KGHSH, CDR2 LQKENI. Losses at the gene ends were 5 bases for V and 0 bases for J; bases not matched to a gene: 7. The CDR3 contains 16 residues. CDR3 sequence reads: CASSLRQGGMNTEAFF. DNA for the CDR3: TGTGCCAGCTCATTAAGACAGGGGGGAATGAACACTGAAGCTTTCTTT.

This chain uses TRBV23-1 with TRBJ2-1; weak D call: TRBD1 (6 bases). TRBV23-1 is filed as an ORF, its function uncertain. V was shortened by 0 bases and J by 8 bases, with 20 bases between the two germline ends. The CDR3 has 17 amino acids. CDR3 in DNA: TGCGCCAGCAGTCAATCGAACAGGGCGAGTGGGATGGATGAGCAGTTCTTC. It translates to CASSQSNRASGMDEQFF.

The J gene is TRBJ1-5, the V gene TRBV19; 11 bases agree with TRBD1. With 5 bases clipped from V and 6 bases from J, the junction kept 9 bases outside the gene matches. The CDR3 has 16 residues. The germline CDR1 and CDR2 sequences are LNHDA and SQIVND (reference sequence). The CDR3 DNA sequence: TGTGCCAGTAGTTCCTCCGGGACAGGGGGGACTCAGCCCCAGCATTTT. It translates to CASSSSGTGGTQPQHF.

The gene calls are TRBV19 and TRBJ2-3; 13 nucleotides match TRBD2. Germline loops: CDR1 LNHDA, CDR2 SQIVND (reference sequence). The V segment lost 5 bases and the J segment 6 bases; nucleotides outside the gene matches: 5. The CDR3 has 15 residues. CDR3 DNA: TGTGCCAGTAGTCCGAGACTAGCGGGGGGTGATACGCAGTATTTT. As protein: CASSPRLAGGDTQYF.

The genes are TRBV19 and TRBJ1-5, with unresolved D. The CDR3 runs 13 residues. CDR1 is LNHDA, CDR2 SQIVND, per germline (reference sequence). The germline V and J ends were trimmed by 5 bases and 0 bases, with 5 bases remaining between them. CDR3 region: CASSDYSNQPQHF. In DNA form, the CDR3 reads TGTGCCAGTAGTGACTATAGCAATCAGCCCCAGCATTTT.

The V call is TRBV7-8, the J call TRBJ1-2; D gene ambiguous. The CDR3 extends over 14 amino acids. V lost 5 bases and J lost 4, with 14 bases in between. CDR1 and CDR2 from the germline V gene are SGHVS and FQNEAQ. The CDR3 loop is CASSALGEGYGYTF. The CDR3 DNA sequence: TGTGCCAGCAGCGCCTTAGGCGAGGGCTATGGCTACACCTTC.

A few counts support this clone. This rearrangement joins TRBV2 to TRBJ1-1; D may be TRBD1 (6 bases). V lost 7 bases and J 3 bases, leaving 9 bases between the germline ends. Germline V gene sequence: CDR1 SNHLY, CDR2 FYNNEI. CDR3 length equals 12 residues. CDR3 bases: TGTGCCAGCAAACACAGGGACACTGAAGCTTTCTTT. Amino acids: CASKHRDTEAFF.

CDR3 amino acids: CASSIDRGGRLYF. In DNA, the CDR3 is TGTGCCAGTAGTATAGATCGAGGAGGGCGGCTGTACTTC. This chain connects TRBV19 to TRBJ2-5; perhaps TRBD2 as D (6 bases). The CDR3 runs to 13 residues. Trimming took 0 bases from V and 13 from J, leaving 15 bases between them. Germline V gene sequence: CDR1 LNHDA, CDR2 SQIVND (reference sequence).

The chain couples TRBV7-3 to TRBJ1-5; D not certain. The CDR3 is 13 amino acids. V shed 5 bases and J shed 3 bases, with 8 bases lying between them. Germline CDR1 and CDR2: SGHTA and FQGTGA. CDR3 amino acids: CASSPSPNQPQHF. In DNA form, the CDR3 reads TGTGCCAGCAGCCCCAGTCCCAATCAGCCCCAGCATTTT.

This rearrangement joins TRBV5-1 to TRBJ1-5; 9 bases line up with TRBD1. Germline loops: CDR1 SGHRS, CDR2 YFSETQ. The CDR3 has 15 amino acids. V lost 4 bases to trimming and J lost 2 bases; unmatched junction nucleotides: 4. CDR3 amino acids: CASSTGQGGNQPQHF. The CDR3 DNA reads as TGCGCCAGCAGCACGGGACAGGGTGGCAATCAGCCCCAGCATTTT.

The DNA for the CDR3 is TGCGCCAGCAGCCAAGATCCGTTTAAAGTAGCGGGGGGGCCGGGCACCGGGGAGCTGTTTTTT. Its protein is CASSQDPFKVAGGPGTGELFF. The chain couples TRBV4-1 to TRBJ2-2, with 11 bases that match TRBD2. The CDR3 spans 21 residues. Germline CDR1 and CDR2: MGHRA and YSYEKL. The J segment lost 4 bases and the V segment lost 0 bases, leaving 16 bases of the junction unmatched.

The chain combines TRBV5-6 with TRBJ2-7, with 7 bases fitting TRBD2. Trimming took 4 bases from V and 7 from J; bases not matched to a gene: 8. The CDR3 runs 13 residues. CDR1 SGHDT and CDR2 YYEEEE come from the germline V gene. Here the CDR3 reads CASSPAGPREQYF. The CDR3 nucleotides are TGTGCCAGCAGCCCAGCGGGGCCCCGGGAGCAGTACTTC.

The J gene is TRBJ1-2, the V gene TRBV10-3; 9 bases are a match to TRBD1. The germline CDR1 and CDR2 sequences are ENHRY and SYGVKD. CDR3 size: 15 residues. Trimming removed 4 bases from V and 7 bases from J; junction bases left unmatched: 10. This CDR3 reads CAISAPGQGTAGYTF. The DNA for the CDR3 is TGTGCCATCAGTGCCCCGGGACAGGGTACGGCTGGCTACACCTTC.

The rearrangement uses TRBV11-3 and TRBJ1-1, with D possibly being TRBD1 (6 bases). V lost 4 bases, J lost 0 bases, and 6 bases lay in between. The CDR3 loop spans 13 amino acids. CDR1 is SGHNT and CDR2 is YENEEA in the germline V gene. CDR3 amino acids: CASSWTVNTEAFF. For the CDR3, the DNA is TGTGCCAGCAGCTGGACAGTGAACACTGAAGCTTTCTTT.

The chain is built from TRBV20-1 and TRBJ2-5; D not certain. Gene TRBJ2-7 matches the end of the DNA better, so the J call may be wrong. From germline, CDR1 is DFQATT and CDR2 SNEGSKA (reference sequence). This CDR3 is 10 amino acids long. This CDR3 is CSALLYEQYF. CDR3 DNA sequence: TGCAGTGCTCTCCTATACGAGCAGTACTTC.

V is TRBV30 and J is TRBJ1-1; D remains ambiguous. V lost 1 base and J 2 bases, leaving 5 bases between the germline ends. CDR1 and CDR2 (germline): GTSNPN, SVGIG (reference sequence). The CDR3 runs 12 residues. The CDR3 nucleotides read TGTGCCTGGAGTGGCAGAAACACTGAAGCTTTCTTT. This sequence encodes CAWSGRNTEAFF.

This chain joins TRBV2 and TRBJ1-1; D remains unclear. V lost 8 bases, J lost 1 base, and 14 bases lay in between. This CDR3 has 14 amino acids. Germline V gene lookup returns CDR1 SNHLY and CDR2 FYNNEI. CDR3 DNA sequence: TGTGCCAGCCTCGCCCGACACCGGAACACTGAAGCTTTCTTT. The encoded protein is CASLARHRNTEAFF.

The rearrangement joins TRBV7-9 to TRBJ2-5, with 7 bases matching TRBD1. The germline V gene has CDR1 SEHNR and CDR2 FQNEAQ (reference sequence). The CDR3 is 19 amino acids. J lost 0 bases, V lost 2 bases, and 15 bases had no gene match. The CDR3 here is CASSLRHGQVQAYQETQYF. CDR3 nucleotide sequence: TGTGCCAGCAGCTTAAGGCACGGACAGGTCCAAGCGTACCAAGAGACCCAGTACTTC.

The chain links TRBV15 to TRBJ2-3; maybe TRBD2 (5 bases). The CDR3 has 16 amino acids. Germline assignment: CDR1 LNHNV and CDR2 YYDKDF (reference sequence). With 1 base removed from V and 6 bases from J, the gap between germline ends came to 17 bases. CDR3 DNA sequence: TGTGCCACCAGCAGAGTGACGCAACCGGGAAGTGATACGCAGTATTTT. This translates into CATSRVTQPGSDTQYF.

The rearrangement links TRBV9 to TRBJ2-3; TRBD2 matches 8 bases. Per the germline V gene, CDR1 is SGDLS and CDR2 is YYNGEE. With 4 bases clipped from V and 3 bases from J, the junction kept 7 bases outside the gene matches. The length of the CDR3 is 15 residues. CDR3 amino acids: CASSPPGGLTDTQYF. CDR3 in DNA: TGTGCCAGCAGCCCCCCGGGAGGGCTTACAGATACGCAGTATTTT.